One sample yielded the 16 T cell receptor beta chains listed below, sequenced in a study of cytomegalovirus exposure and HLA in healthy donors. 60 Vbeta and 13 Jbeta primers were used in PCR. Produced via immunoSEQ multiplex PCR; TCRdb's table is partial and in-frame only. Here the sample spans about 76,000 clones, roughly 80% being singletons. Sequenced material: PBMCs. The source is a woman between 25 and 40 years old in good health and CMV-seronegative.

This chain connects TRBV19 to TRBJ2-2; TRBD1 agrees at 7 bases. The CDR3 has 14 amino acids. From germline, CDR1 is LNHDA and CDR2 SQIVND (reference sequence). J lost 3 bases, V lost 9 bases, and 7 bases had no gene match. The chain's CDR3 is CASSVGQYTGELFF. In DNA form, the CDR3 reads TGTGCCAGCAGTGTGGGACAGTACACCGGGGAGCTGTTTTTT.

This clone has more than one count but fewer than ten. The V gene is TRBV28, the J gene TRBJ2-2; D gene ambiguous. The CDR3 is 16 residues long. Trimming removed 2 bases from V and 0 bases from J, with 10 bases in between. Looked up from germline, CDR1 is MDHEN and CDR2 is SYDVKM. The CDR3 sequence: CASSLEVFANTGELFF. The CDR3 DNA is TGTGCCAGCAGTTTAGAGGTCTTCGCGAACACCGGGGAGCTGTTTTTT.

The chain carries TRBV4-1 and TRBJ1-5; 9 bases align to TRBD1. Germline CDR1 reads MGHRA; CDR2 reads YSYEKL. This CDR3 comprises 16 residues. The V gene end was trimmed by 6 bases and the J gene end by 3 bases; junction bases not matched to a gene: 9. The DNA for the CDR3 is TGCGCCAGCAGGAAACAGGGGGCCGATAACAATCAGCCCCAGCATTTT. Translating it yields CASRKQGADNNQPQHF.

The chain carries TRBV4-2 and TRBJ2-1; D is perhaps TRBD2 (6 bases). This CDR3 has 16 amino acids. Germline values: CDR1 LGHNA, CDR2 YNFKEQ. The V and J ends lost 6 bases and 6 bases respectively, with 21 bases between them. This CDR3 is CASSFRRGELGNEQFF. CDR3 nucleotides: TGTGCCAGCAGTTTCCGTCGCGGGGAGCTAGGCAATGAGCAGTTCTTC.

The chain is built from TRBV28 and TRBJ2-2; 11 positions match TRBD2. V was pared by 6 bases and J by 4 bases, with 4 bases of the junction left unmatched. Germline-derived CDR1 and CDR2 are MDHEN and SYDVKM. This CDR3 is built from 15 residues. DNA for the CDR3: TGTGCCAGCAGCTATAGCGGGAGGGCCACCGGGGAGCTGTTTTTT. It yields the protein CASSYSGRATGELFF.

V is TRBV4-1 and J is TRBJ2-7; TRBD1 might be the D (6 bases). CDR1 MGHRA and CDR2 YSYEKL come from the germline V gene. The CDR3 has 15 amino acids. V lost 4 bases and J lost 3, with 16 bases in between. In DNA, the CDR3 is TGCGCCAGCAGCCCGATTTGGGACACTCTCTACGAGCAGTACTTC. It translates to CASSPIWDTLYEQYF.

This clone showed up just once. The gene calls are TRBV2 and TRBJ2-5; no firm D call. Germline lookup yields CDR1 SNHLY and CDR2 FYNNEI. The CDR3 has 14 residues. Deletions cut 5 bases from V and 2 bases from J, with 12 bases between. DNA for the CDR3: TGTGCCAGCAGTCGCCTGGAGCAACAAGAGACCCAGTACTTC. Its protein is CASSRLEQQETQYF.

The chain is built from TRBV9 and TRBJ1-1; perhaps TRBD1 as D (6 bases). The V gene's germline CDR1 is SGDLS and CDR2 YYNGEE. This CDR3 contains 18 residues. V gave up 0 bases and J gave up 2 bases, with 20 bases separating them. The DNA of the CDR3 is TGTGCCAGCAGCGTAGGAGGGGGGCAGGGGAGGGAAAACACTGAAGCTTTCTTT. Translation gives CASSVGGGQGRENTEAFF.

The V gene is TRBV27, the J gene TRBJ2-1; 14 bases agree with TRBD2. CDR3 length equals 19 residues. J lost 2 bases, V lost 5 bases, and 11 bases had no gene match. Germline CDR1 MNHEY, CDR2 SMNVEV (reference sequence). The CDR3 loop reads CASSPYMTSGRAAYNEQFF. CDR3 in DNA: TGTGCCAGCAGTCCATATATGACTAGCGGGAGGGCTGCCTACAATGAGCAGTTCTTC.

V is TRBV29-1 and J is TRBJ2-7; possible D gene TRBD2, 5 bases. CDR1 is SQVTM and CDR2 is ANQGSEA in the germline V gene. Deletions cut 6 bases from V and 7 bases from J, with 16 bases between. This CDR3 is 12 amino acids long. CDR3 residues: CSVRGSVGEQYF. CDR3 DNA: TGCAGCGTCCGGGGTTCCGTAGGTGAGCAGTACTTC.

The chain employs TRBV19 and TRBJ2-1, with 9 nucleotides matching TRBD1. V shed 5 bases, J shed 7 bases, and the junction held 6 bases outside the gene matches. Germline V CDR1 and CDR2: LNHDA, SQIVND (reference sequence). CDR3 size: 14 residues. The CDR3 DNA reads TGTGCCAGTAGTGACCGGGACAGGGTAAATGAGCAGTTCTTC. This translates into CASSDRDRVNEQFF.

This clone was seen just once. This rearrangement joins TRBV30 to TRBJ2-7; TRBD2 matches 13 bases. V lost 3 bases to trimming and J lost 12 bases; unmatched junction nucleotides: 14. The CDR3 runs to 15 residues. The germline V gene encodes CDR1 GTSNPN and CDR2 SVGIG (reference sequence). CDR3 nucleotides: TGTGCCTGGAGCCAAAAGGGGACTAGCGGGATTCCTCCGTACTTC. Residues: CAWSQKGTSGIPPYF.

The rearrangement joins TRBV25-1 to TRBJ2-3; TRBD2 matches at 8 bases. Germline trimming cut 1 base from V and 8 bases from J; bases unmatched to any gene: 11. Germline CDR1 MGHDK, CDR2 SYGVNS. The CDR3 length is 16 residues. In DNA, the CDR3 is TGTGCCAGCAGTGAATTAGGCGGGAGGAACCTTGGTACGCAGTATTTT. Translation: CASSELGGRNLGTQYF.

The chain recombines TRBV28 with TRBJ1-1; weak D call: TRBD1 (6 bases). Trimming took off 3 bases at V and 11 bases at J, with 13 bases between the two ends. Germline CDR1 reads MDHEN; CDR2 reads SYDVKM. The CDR3 is 12 amino acids. The CDR3 DNA reads TGTGCCAGCAGTTTTGGCTGGCAGGGGGCTTTCTTT. Amino acid sequence: CASSFGWQGAFF.

The chain couples TRBV18 to TRBJ2-7, with 9 bases lining up with TRBD2. CDR3 size: 12 residues. Trimming removed 6 bases from V and 6 bases from J; junction bases left unmatched: 3. CDR1 is KGHSH and CDR2 is LQKENI in the germline V gene. CDR3 amino acids: CASSGTSSEQYF. The CDR3 DNA follows: TGTGCCAGCTCCGGGACTAGCTCCGAGCAGTACTTC.

This rearrangement joins TRBV2 to TRBJ2-1; 11 bases map to TRBD2. In germline, CDR1 is SNHLY, CDR2 FYNNEI. V shed 3 bases and J 12 bases; nucleotides not matched to a gene: 10. The CDR3 is 15 amino acids. The CDR3 is CASSDAALAGVVQFF. The CDR3 region has the DNA TGTGCCAGCAGTGATGCCGCACTAGCGGGAGTAGTGCAGTTCTTC.